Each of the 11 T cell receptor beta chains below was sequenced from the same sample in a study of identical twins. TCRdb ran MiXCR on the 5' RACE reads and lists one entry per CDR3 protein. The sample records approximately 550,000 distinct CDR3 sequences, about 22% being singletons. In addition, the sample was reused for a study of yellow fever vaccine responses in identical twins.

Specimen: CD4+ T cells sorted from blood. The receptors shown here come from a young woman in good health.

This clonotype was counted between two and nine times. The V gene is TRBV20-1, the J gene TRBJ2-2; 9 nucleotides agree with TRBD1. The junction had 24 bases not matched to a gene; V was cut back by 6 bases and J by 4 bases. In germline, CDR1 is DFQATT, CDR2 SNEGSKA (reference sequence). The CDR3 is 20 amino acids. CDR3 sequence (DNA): TGCAGTGCCCCGTTGCGTCCAGAGCGGTGGACAGGGGTACTCACCGGGGAGCTGTTTTTT. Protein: CSAPLRPERWTGVLTGELFF.

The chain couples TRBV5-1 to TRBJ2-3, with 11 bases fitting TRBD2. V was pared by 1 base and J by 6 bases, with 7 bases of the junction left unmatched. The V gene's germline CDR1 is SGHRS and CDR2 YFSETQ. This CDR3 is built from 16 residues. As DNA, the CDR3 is TGCGCCAGCAGCTTGACTAGCGGGAGTGCCTGGGATACGCAGTATTTT. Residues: CASSLTSGSAWDTQYF.

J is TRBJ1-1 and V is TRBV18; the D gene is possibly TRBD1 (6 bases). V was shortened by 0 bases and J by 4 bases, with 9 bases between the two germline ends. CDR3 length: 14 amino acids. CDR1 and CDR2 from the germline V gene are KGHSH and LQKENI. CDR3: CASSPPYRATEAFF. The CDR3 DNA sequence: TGTGCCAGCTCACCACCCTACAGGGCCACTGAAGCTTTCTTT.

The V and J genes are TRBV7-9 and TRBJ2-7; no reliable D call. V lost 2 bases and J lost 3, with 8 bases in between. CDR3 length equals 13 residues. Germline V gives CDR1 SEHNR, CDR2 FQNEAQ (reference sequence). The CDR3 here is CASSLMTFYEQYV. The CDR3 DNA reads TGTGCCAGCAGCTTAATGACATTCTACGAGCAGTACGTC.

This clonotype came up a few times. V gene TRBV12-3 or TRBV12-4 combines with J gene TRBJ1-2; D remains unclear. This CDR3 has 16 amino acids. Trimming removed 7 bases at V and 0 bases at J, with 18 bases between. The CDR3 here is CASTDGLEKANYGYTF. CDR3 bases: TGTGCCAGCACCGATGGATTGGAGAAAGCTAACTATGGCTACACCTTC.

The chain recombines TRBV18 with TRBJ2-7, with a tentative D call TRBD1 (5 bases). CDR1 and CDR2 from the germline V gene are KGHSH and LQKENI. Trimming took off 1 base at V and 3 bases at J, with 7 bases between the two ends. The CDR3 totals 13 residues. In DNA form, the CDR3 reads TGTGCCAGCTCACCACAGGGGAACTACGAGCAGTACGTC. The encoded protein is CASSPQGNYEQYV.

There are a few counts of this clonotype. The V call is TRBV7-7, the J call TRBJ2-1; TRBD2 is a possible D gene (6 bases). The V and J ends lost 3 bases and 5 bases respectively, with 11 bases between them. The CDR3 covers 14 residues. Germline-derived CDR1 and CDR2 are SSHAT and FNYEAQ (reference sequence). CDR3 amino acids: CASSFSGNDNEQFF. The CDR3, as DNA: TGTGCCAGCAGCTTTAGCGGAAACGACAATGAGCAGTTCTTC.

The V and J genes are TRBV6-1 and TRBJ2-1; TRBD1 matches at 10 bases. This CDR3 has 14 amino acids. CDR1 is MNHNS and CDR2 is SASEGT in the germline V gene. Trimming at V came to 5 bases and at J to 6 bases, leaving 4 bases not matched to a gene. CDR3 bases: TGTGCCAGCAGTAAGGGACAGGGGAGCAATGAGCAGTTCTTC. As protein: CASSKGQGSNEQFF.

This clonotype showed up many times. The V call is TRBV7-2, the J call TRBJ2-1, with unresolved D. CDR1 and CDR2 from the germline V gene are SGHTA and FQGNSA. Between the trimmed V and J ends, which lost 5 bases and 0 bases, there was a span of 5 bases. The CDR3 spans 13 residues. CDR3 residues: CASSPASYNEQFF. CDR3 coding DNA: TGTGCCAGCAGCCCGGCCTCCTACAATGAGCAGTTCTTC.

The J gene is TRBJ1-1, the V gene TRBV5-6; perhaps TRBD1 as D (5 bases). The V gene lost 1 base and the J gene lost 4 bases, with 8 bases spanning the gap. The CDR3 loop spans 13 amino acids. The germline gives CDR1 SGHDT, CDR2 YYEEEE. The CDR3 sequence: CASSLITGTEAFF. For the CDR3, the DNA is TGTGCCAGCAGCTTGATCACAGGCACTGAAGCTTTCTTT.

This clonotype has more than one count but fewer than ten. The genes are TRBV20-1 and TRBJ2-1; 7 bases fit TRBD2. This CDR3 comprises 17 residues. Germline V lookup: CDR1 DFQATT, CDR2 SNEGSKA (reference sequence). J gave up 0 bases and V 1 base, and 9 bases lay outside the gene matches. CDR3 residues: CSARVSGAGNSYNEQFF. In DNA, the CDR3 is TGCAGTGCTAGAGTATCGGGAGCGGGAAACTCCTACAATGAGCAGTTCTTC.